This TCR beta chain comes out of a study of cytomegalovirus exposure and HLA in healthy donors (dated by TCRdb to 2016 to 2017). Broadly, across the study: In an earlier analysis of roughly 590 of the donors, 276 Gb of sequence data and 117 million unique TCR beta sequences from about 180 million T cells were reported. An early release that covered 640 HLA-typed donors contained around 300 gigabases of sequencing data and about 93 million unique TCR sequences. The genetic ancestry cluster associated with self-reported Caucasian donors included about 81% of the approximately 410 genotyped donors. The aim of the study was to test whether cataloging public T cell receptors could identify signatures of past pathogen exposure. The T cell repertoires of 666 subjects were profiled by immunosequencing and related to cytomegalovirus serostatus. Besides the first cohort of hundreds of subjects, a separate validation cohort made up of 120 or so different subjects was used. High-throughput TCR immunosequencing, statistical association of individual TCRs with disease status, and machine learning were combined to predict cytomegalovirus infection status. A later analysis re-analyzed previously published TCR beta repertoires from 666 donors and added high-resolution HLA genotyping to study TCR occurrence patterns. The later analysis used no new phenotypic data to find candidate immune exposures, relying instead on TCR beta sequences and their occurrence across donors. To decide whether each TCR beta V gene segment behaved as functional or pseudogenic, an earlier analysis of some 600 of the donors relied on high-throughput TCR beta sequencing. Alongside the repertoire data, information on donor age, sex, ethnicity and CMV serostatus was compiled. Genome-wide SNP genotypes for about three fifths of the roughly 700 donors were used in a later genetic analysis, which treated that subset as a discovery cohort. Every repertoire in the discovery cohort had been generated on one and the same sequencing platform. HLA typing included class I and class II loci at four-digit resolution. Typing coverage varied by locus: about 629-630 donors for A, B, C, DRB1 and DQB1; under 550 for DQA1; some 610 for DPA1; more than 450 for DPB1. Because of strong linkage in the cohort, roughly five DR-DQ haplotypes were treated as single units for association and clustering. Across 300 to 400 genotyped donors of the cohort, an average of approximately 240,000 unique TCR beta nucleotide sequences per donor were sequenced, and roughly a sixth of those sequences were non-productive.

Library prep was done by the immunoSEQ multiplex PCR assay. For the multiplex PCR, a mixture combining 60 forward primers for TCR Vbeta segments and 13 reverse primers for TCR Jbeta segments was used. The CDR3 region of rearranged TCR beta genes was amplified from genomic DNA with a multiplex PCR assay. Amplified TCR beta libraries were sequenced as 87-base-pair reads on the Illumina HiSeq System. The paper's processing steps were these. A later analysis tallied roughly 78 million unique TCR beta chains across the 666 repertoires, and approximately 12 million of those chains were shared by two or more donors. A nearest-neighbor algorithm error-corrected the raw reads and collapsed the reads into unique sequences, merging closely related sequences to remove PCR and sequencing errors. CDR3 sequences were aligned to IMGT reference sequences to assign V, D and J gene segments. Each retained sequence needed at least a six-nucleotide match to both a V gene segment and a J gene segment. Rearrangements were called productive when the CDR3 lacked stop codons and stayed in frame with V and J; all others were non-productive. Following IMGT convention, CDR3 was defined as the stretch from the second conserved V-encoded cysteine up to the conserved J-encoded phenylalanine. The earlier analysis of about 560 of the donors excluded any sequence lacking an unambiguous match to a single V gene segment. An earlier analysis of some 610 of the donors called V segments functional above 56.7% productive rearrangements and segregating when the between-donor standard deviation exceeded 5%. To diagnose cytomegalovirus status from the catalog of TCR beta chain sequences, a statistical classification framework was built. A later analysis assigned V and J genes by comparing TCR nucleotide sequences with IMGT/GENE-DB human TR gene sequences. In a later analysis, CDR3 sequences and most-parsimonious VDJ recombination scenarios were assigned using the TCRdist pipeline. A later analysis defined each TCR beta chain by its CDR3 amino acid sequence plus V-gene family, and excluded reads lacking a unique V-gene family. To address suspected cross-contamination and a sequencing artifact, a later analysis removed over 500 highly shared, low-generation-probability nucleotide sequences. A later analysis calculated a clonal expansion index for each public chain from normalized within-repertoire ranks of inferred template counts. A later analysis computed generation probabilities with a VDJ recombination model fitted to out-of-frame rearrangements, and checked the results against IGoR. In a later analysis, hypergeometric tests were used to score TCR-TCR, TCR-HLA and TCR-CMV co-occurrence, with a repertoire-size bias correction applied to TCR pairs. In a later analysis, false discovery rates were estimated by permuting HLA or CMV assignments 20 times. In a later analysis, co-occurring TCRs were grouped using DBSCAN, with TCRdist sequence similarity added in when clustering inside HLA-allele-positive subsets. Repertoires with fewer than 30,000 or more than 120,000 public chains, plus five repertoires with anomalous nucleotide sharing, were excluded from co-occurrence clustering. TCRdb's version of the immuneACCESS table is confined to in-frame rearrangements and falls short of the full clone set. An unresolved V gene accounts for under half of the shortfall where checked; the remainder is of unknown origin. That table is the source of V, J and clone size, and D and trimming were worked out from the DNA. The sample table lists 120,000 or so clones, over 75% of them with a count of one. The leading ten clones occupy 1.5% to 2% of the sample.

This clone was observed a single time. Its antigen remains unidentified. There are no base qualities to consult, and no much larger clone falls within one base. The paper's findings and limits, for the study overall: Presence/absence analyses assumed roughly uniform sequencing depth across donors, an assumption that may not hold. Cytomegalovirus status was reported to be diagnosed by the classifier with high specificity and sensitivity in both the original and validation cohorts. In an earlier analysis of 500 to 650 of the donors, most TCR beta V segments appeared in productive rearrangements about 90% or about 30% of the time, broadly matching IMGT annotations. Three of the identified cytomegalovirus-associated TCR beta chains were confirmed in vitro to be specific for cytomegalovirus antigens. While some public TCRs were present in many individuals, most TCR sequences turned up only very rarely across donors. A later genetic analysis associated a missense DCLRE1C variant with V-gene and J-gene trimming of TCR beta chains, and an independent cohort replicated the association. Because HLA typing was unavailable for some donors at each locus, only the typed subset was used in association tests. A cluster of highly shared sequence variants was judged likely to represent a technical artifact of the sequencing pipeline. In a later analysis, HLA-associated TCR beta chains showed more clonal expansion and lower generation probabilities than non-associated chains that were equally common. According to a later genetic analysis, donors in an Asian-associated ancestry cluster had fewer N-insertions in productive TCRs than the approximately 650-donor mean. Correlated functional status among segregating V segments might reflect linkage disequilibrium, but an unknown experimental factor could not be ruled out. A further reported finding was that TCR beta sequences accurately predicted the HLA-A and HLA-B alleles for most subjects in the first cohort. In this cohort, only TCR beta chains were sequenced, and detectable features were limited by the absence of alpha or paired-chain data. The only immune exposure information available for the cohort was CMV serostatus. According to a later analysis, parvovirus B19, influenza, CMV and Epstein-Barr virus appeared linked to several top co-occurrence clusters. When HLA alleles, especially DR and DQ, strongly co-occurred, TCR associations were difficult to assign to individual alleles. A later analysis found that most CMV-associated TCR beta chains appeared HLA-restricted, with HLA associations seemingly driven largely by CMV exposure. At a false discovery rate of 0.05, a later analysis linked around 17,000 TCR beta sequences to specific HLA alleles. A later analysis found that TCR association rates varied across HLA loci, with DRB1 alleles showing the most associated TCRs and HLA-C alleles the fewest. Because the 87-base-pair reads could not distinguish some IMGT-functional V segments, including TRBV6-2 and TRBV6-3, those segments were excluded. It was suggested by the authors that the approach could potentially be generalized to other disease states and immunological phenotypes. The earlier analysis of around 600 of the donors excluded 15 to 20 rarely observed V segments, including chromosome 9 orphons, because counts were too low. The study gave a list of 150 to 200 TCR beta chains associated with cytomegalovirus.

In total, approximately 610 healthy bone marrow donors made up the cohort. Cohort members were all nominally healthy when sampled, although unrecorded immune exposures were likely present. The donor tested CMV seronegative, placing the donor among the 300 to 450 seronegative members of the cohort. Each donor provided a peripheral blood sample, and peripheral blood mononuclear cells were used for TCR beta sequencing. Genomic DNA was extracted from the blood cell samples with the Qiagen DNeasy Blood Extraction Kit. CDR1 and CDR2, looked up from the germline V gene, are SGHRS and YFSETQ. Trimming takes 5 bases off V and 2 bases off J; junction bases not matched to a gene: 5. Including the terminal cysteine and phenylalanine, the CDR3 comprises 14 residues. The retained sequence is limited to the CDR3, 42 bases, with the frame set at the first base.

The TCR originated in a man aged 35 to 55 in good health and CMV-seronegative. The V and J genes are TRBV5-1 and TRBJ2-7; a stretch of 9 junction bases matches TRBD1. Specimen: PBMCs. The DNA sequence is given as TGCGCCAGCAGGACAGGGGGTACGACCTACGAGCAGTACTTC. Its amino acids are CASRTGGTTYEQYF.